This TCR beta chain was obtained from a study of blood T cell repertoires in COVID-19 (TCRdb year 2020). About the study as a whole: Samples covering the acute and convalescent phases of COVID-19 were provided by collaborators in the United States, Italy and Spain. The prospective study material was composed of cDNA or gDNA derived from T cells, B-cell-depleted T cells, or PBMCs. The dataset comprised deeply sampled blood TCRbeta repertoires from subjects exposed to, actively infected with, or recovered from COVID-19. The repertoires were released in a freely available public database meant as a resource for research on the immune response to SARS-CoV-2. Samples came from the ongoing ImmuneRACE study (first 160 participants) plus 1,254 subjects from 6 global collaborators. The sample metadata nearly always contained a de-identified subject ID, COVID-19 status, age in years and sex. Where HLA class I and class II types were available, the types were taken from metadata supplied by the sample provider, not from assay-based typing. Summary of the overall study and its limitations: The amount of clinical and demographic metadata varied by source and participant and was provided uncurated.

A word on this clone: This clone's antigen is unknown. Within one base of it there is no much larger clone, and no base qualities were kept.

TCRbeta CDR3 regions were amplified from genomic DNA by means of the immunoSEQ Assay, a bias-controlled multiplex PCR. The study's processing was this. The number of nucleated cells in each sample was estimated by amplification of reference gene primers within the assay. To quantify the absolute abundance of each unique TCRbeta CDR3 rearrangement, sequence reads were collapsed and filtered. For each sample, productive Simpson clonality was calculated as the square root of Simpson's diversity index across productive rearrangements. The source is immuneACCESS, and TCRdb retained only in-frame sequences with V and J called. Part of the clones is not carried over; for the studies checked, unresolved V genes explain less than half of this, and the remainder is unexplained. That table supplies the V and J calls and clone size; D and trimming were determined from the DNA. In all, the sample holds some 200,000 clones, and roughly 90% of those were seen once. Approximately 2% of the sample is in the top ten clones.

Enrolling through a virtual design, the prospective study's participants ranged in age from roughly 18 to 90 years and lived across more than 20 United States geographic areas. Cohort assignment in the prospective study relied on participant-reported clinical history from a screening survey and a study questionnaire. Recovered participants in ImmuneRACE Cohort 3 were defined as having two consecutive negative NP/OP PCR tests, clearance from a healthcare professional, or resolution of symptoms. In the prospective study, mobile phlebotomists collected whole blood, serum and a nasopharyngeal or oropharyngeal swab from each participant. Additional blood draws and questionnaires over an approximately two-month period could optionally be provided by prospective study participants. Prospective study blood samples were shipped either frozen or at room temperature before DNA extraction. From the germline V gene (reference sequence), CDR1 is GTSNPN and CDR2 is SVGIG. The CDR3 starts with the cysteine, ends with the phenylalanine, and has 13 residues. Only the CDR3 portion is preserved as DNA: 39 bases, with reading frame beginning at the first base. The junction shows trimming of 4 bases on V and 1 base on J, plus 10 bases between the germline ends.

This clonotype was sampled from a woman in her 30s who had recovered from COVID-19. The sample was PBMCs or T cells enriched from blood (not recorded which). The rearrangement combines TRBV30 with TRBJ1-1, with the D gene not clear enough to name. CDR3 sequence: CAWTSMGNTEAFF. The DNA sequence reads TGTGCCTGGACTAGTATGGGGAACACTGAAGCTTTCTTT.